One and the same sample provided the 26 T cell receptor beta chains below, sequenced in a study of T cells in localized non-small cell lung cancer. The protocol was immunoSEQ multiplex PCR, while the TCRdb copy is restricted to in-frame clones and leaves out a portion. Seen here are roughly 30,000 clones, around 82% observed once, and the top ten hold 5% to 6.5%. Sequenced material: peripheral blood mononuclear cells, taken before any cancer treatment. The receptors derive from a man aged 40 to 70 with stage III lung adenocarcinoma.

The chain is built from TRBV11-2 and TRBJ2-2, with no clear D. Germline V lookup: CDR1 SGHAT, CDR2 FQNNGV. The CDR3 has 13 amino acids. The ends were cut back, 5 bases at V and 6 bases at J, with 10 bases in the middle. The CDR3 loop is CASSPDRAGELFF. CDR3 bases: TGTGCCAGCAGCCCAGACCGGGCCGGGGAGCTGTTTTTT.

The chain uses TRBV11-2 and TRBJ2-1, with 8 positions matching TRBD1. Germline CDR1 reads SGHAT; CDR2 reads FQNNGV. CDR3 length: 16 residues. The ends lost 5 bases at V and 0 bases at J; junction bases unmatched: 6. The CDR3 bases are TGTGCCAGCAGCACTCCAGGGGGCAGCTCCTACAATGAGCAGTTCTTC. This translates into CASSTPGGSSYNEQFF.

The chain has TRBV10-2 and TRBJ2-2; D gene uncertain. Germline CDR1 is WSHSY and CDR2 is SAAADI. Trimming removed 2 bases from V and 5 bases from J, with 9 bases in between. CDR3 size: 14 residues. Written as DNA, the CDR3 is TGCGCCAGCAGTGAGCCCGCCCTGACCGGGGAGCTGTTTTTT. Protein: CASSEPALTGELFF.

This clone was picked up a small number of times. CDR3 DNA: TGTGCCAGCACCACAGACAGGGCCCATTCACCCCTCCACTTT. Translated: CASTTDRAHSPLHF. J is TRBJ1-6 and V is TRBV2, with 7 positions matching TRBD1. CDR3 size: 14 residues. V lost 7 bases to trimming and J lost 8 bases; unmatched junction nucleotides: 8. CDR1 and CDR2 from the germline V gene are SNHLY and FYNNEI.

The V and J genes are TRBV5-6 and TRBJ2-5; D is perhaps TRBD2 (5 bases). The CDR3 is 17 amino acids. Trimming cost V 2 bases and J 0 bases, with 17 bases left between them. Germline CDR1 and CDR2: SGHDT and YYEEEE. The CDR3 sequence: CASSFQQVAGNQETQYF. The DNA for the CDR3 is TGTGCCAGCAGCTTTCAGCAGGTTGCGGGTAACCAAGAGACCCAGTACTTC.

This chain connects TRBV27 to TRBJ2-1; D gene unclear. Germline assignment: CDR1 MNHEY and CDR2 SMNVEV (reference sequence). Trimming pared 2 bases from V and 15 bases from J, leaving 17 bases between. The CDR3 sequence is 13 residues long. The CDR3, as DNA: TGTGCCAGCAGTTTAGGACGGGTAGGCACGCGGTTCTTC. It codes for CASSLGRVGTRFF.

V usage is TRBV18 and J usage is TRBJ2-5, with TRBD1 identical over 9 bases. The CDR3 is made up of 16 amino acids. Germline V gene lookup returns CDR1 KGHSH and CDR2 LQKENI. V lost 1 base and J lost 4; bases outside the gene matches: 7. The DNA of the CDR3 is TGTGCCAGCTCACCACGGAGGCCGGGACAGGGAGAGACCCAGTACTTC. Encoded protein: CASSPRRPGQGETQYF.

The V and J genes are TRBV15 and TRBJ1-3; D is undetermined. Trimming stripped 3 bases from V and 2 bases from J, with 14 bases between. CDR1 and CDR2 from the germline V gene are LNHNV and YYDKDF (reference sequence). The CDR3 runs to 16 residues. The CDR3 loop reads CATSRLTSLPGNTIYF. The CDR3 DNA is TGTGCCACCAGCAGGCTTACATCCCTCCCTGGAAACACCATATATTTT.

J is TRBJ2-1 and V is TRBV11-2; 9 bases are shared with TRBD1. CDR1 is SGHAT, CDR2 FQNNGV, per germline. The V segment lost 1 base and the J segment 0 bases; nucleotides outside the gene matches: 1. The CDR3 sequence is 16 residues long. The CDR3 DNA follows: TGTGCCAGCAGCTTAGGGACAGGGGACTCCTACAATGAGCAGTTCTTC. As protein: CASSLGTGDSYNEQFF. The variable domain in full, completed from reference TRBV11-2 and TRBJ2-1, reads EAGVAQSPRYKIIEKRQSVAFWCNPISGHATLYWYQQILGQGPKLLIQFQNNGVVDDSQLPKDRFSAERLKGVDSTLKIQPAKLEDSAVYLCASSLGTGDSYNEQFFGPGTRLTVL.

This rearrangement joins TRBV9 to TRBJ1-2, with D maybe TRBD1 (6 bases). V lost 5 bases and J 4 bases, leaving 15 bases between the germline ends. In germline, CDR1 is SGDLS, CDR2 YYNGEE. The CDR3 is 14 amino acids. The CDR3 nucleotides read TGTGCCAGCAGAGGACAGAACTCTTTCTATGGCTACACCTTC. Translated: CASRGQNSFYGYTF. Full variable domain (missing parts from reference TRBV9 and TRBJ1-2): DSGVTQTPKHLITATGQRVTLRCSPRSGDLSVYWYQQSLDQGLQFLIQYYNGEERAKGNILERFSAQQFPDLHSELNLSSLELGDSALYFCASRGQNSFYGYTFGSGTRLTVV.

The chain uses TRBV9 and TRBJ2-7, with D uncertain. Germline V gene lookup returns CDR1 SGDLS and CDR2 YYNGEE. The V end lost 4 bases, the J end lost 3 bases, and 11 bases lay between the germline ends. This CDR3 is built from 13 residues. CDR3 amino acids: CASSPTPLYEQYF. The CDR3 nucleotides read TGTGCCAGCAGCCCGACTCCCCTCTACGAGCAGTACTTC. The whole variable domain, remainder taken from reference TRBV9 and TRBJ2-7, is DSGVTQTPKHLITATGQRVTLRCSPRSGDLSVYWYQQSLDQGLQFLIQYYNGEERAKGNILERFSAQQFPDLHSELNLSSLELGDSALYFCASSPTPLYEQYFGPGTRLTVT.

The chain has TRBV18 and TRBJ2-7; no definite D call. Germline V gene data show CDR1 as KGHSH and CDR2 as LQKENI. V was trimmed by 3 bases and J by 5 bases, leaving 17 bases between them. This CDR3 region has 15 residues. The CDR3 spells CASSPRGGEVDEQYF. As DNA, the CDR3 is TGTGCCAGCTCACCCAGAGGCGGTGAGGTAGACGAGCAGTACTTC. The variable domain in full, completed from reference TRBV18 and TRBJ2-7, reads NAGVMQNPRHLVRRRGQEARLRCSPMKGHSHVYWYRQLPEEGLKFMVYLQKENIIDESGMPKERFSAEFPKEGPSILRIQQVVRGDSAAYFCASSPRGGEVDEQYFGPGTRLTVT.

V gene TRBV10-1 combines with J gene TRBJ2-7; D gene ambiguous. The germline gives CDR1 WNHNN, CDR2 SYGVQD (reference sequence). There are 15 residues in the CDR3. The V and J ends lost 9 bases and 2 bases respectively, with 20 bases between them. CDR3 nucleotide sequence: TGCGCCAGAAATAAATGGGCAGACGTTACCTACGAGCAGTACTTC. This gives the protein CARNKWADVTYEQYF.

The rearrangement joins TRBV11-3 to TRBJ2-1, with 7 positions matching TRBD2. Trimming at V came to 1 base and at J to 7 bases, leaving 1 base not matched to a gene. Germline V lookup: CDR1 SGHNT, CDR2 YENEEA. This CDR3 has 13 amino acids. Written as DNA, the CDR3 is TGTGCCAGCAGCTTAGGGCGGGGGAATGAGCAGTTCTTC. Translated, it gives CASSLGRGNEQFF.

The rearrangement uses TRBV27 and TRBJ1-2; 8 positions match TRBD1. Germline-derived CDR1 and CDR2 are MNHEY and SMNVEV (reference sequence). J was trimmed by 3 bases and V by 5 bases; bases with no gene match: 2. The length of the CDR3 is 13 residues. The DNA of the CDR3 is TGTGCCAGCAGTCTACAGGGGGACTATGGCTACACCTTC. The encoded protein is CASSLQGDYGYTF.

The chain employs TRBV28 and TRBJ1-2; tentatively, D is TRBD1 (6 bases). V dropped 7 bases and J dropped 4 bases, with 13 bases sitting between them. Germline V gene lookup returns CDR1 MDHEN and CDR2 SYDVKM. CDR3 length equals 13 residues. The CDR3 DNA is TGTGCCAGCACCCCCGGGGACACCTATGGCTACACCTTC. Protein sequence: CASTPGDTYGYTF.

The rearrangement links TRBV5-1 to TRBJ2-1; no clear D gene. The germline gives CDR1 SGHRS, CDR2 YFSETQ. CDR3 size: 12 residues. The V end lost 4 bases, the J end lost 6 bases, and 8 bases lay between the germline ends. The CDR3 sequence is CASSPDSNEQFF. The CDR3 DNA follows: TGCGCCAGCAGCCCCGACTCCAATGAGCAGTTCTTC.

The genes are TRBV15 and TRBJ2-2; D perhaps matches TRBD2 (6 bases). This CDR3 contains 18 residues. V was cut by 0 bases and J by 4 bases, with 18 bases left in between. The germline V gene has CDR1 LNHNV and CDR2 YYDKDF (reference sequence). The CDR3 DNA sequence: TGTGCCACCAGCAGAGATAGTATCGCGGAGGGGCGCACCGGGGAGCTGTTTTTT. As protein: CATSRDSIAEGRTGELFF.

The rearrangement uses TRBV15 and TRBJ2-1; D might be TRBD1 (5 bases). V shed 4 bases and J shed 8 bases, with 18 bases lying between them. The length of the CDR3 is 15 residues. Germline V lookup: CDR1 LNHNV, CDR2 YYDKDF (reference sequence). The DNA of the CDR3 is TGTGCCACCAGCACACCTTCTACAGGTAACTATGAGCAGTTCTTC. This sequence encodes CATSTPSTGNYEQFF.

This rearrangement joins TRBV28 to TRBJ2-1; possibly TRBD1 or TRBD2 for D (5 bases each). V gave up 8 bases and J gave up 8 bases, with 22 bases separating them. Germline V gene lookup returns CDR1 MDHEN and CDR2 SYDVKM. CDR3 length: 15 residues. CDR3 sequence: CASSLPRGFRDEQFF. The CDR3 bases are TGTGCCAGCTCCCTCCCGAGGGGCTTCCGGGATGAGCAGTTCTTC.

This chain uses TRBV6-5 with TRBJ2-7, with TRBD1 identical over 10 bases. The germline V gene encodes CDR1 MNHEY and CDR2 SVGAGI. The CDR3 totals 15 residues. V shed 4 bases, J shed 3 bases, and the junction held 6 bases outside the gene matches. The CDR3: CASSSEDRGDYEQYF. The CDR3 bases are TGTGCCAGCAGTTCAGAGGACAGGGGGGACTACGAGCAGTACTTC.

The chain couples TRBV7-9 to TRBJ2-2, with D unclear. There are 15 residues in the CDR3. CDR1 is SEHNR, CDR2 FQNEAQ, per germline (reference sequence). V lost 5 bases and J 0 bases, leaving 10 bases between the germline ends. The CDR3 loop is CASSPRPSNTGELFF. CDR3 DNA sequence: TGTGCCAGCAGCCCTCGTCCTTCGAACACCGGGGAGCTGTTTTTT.

The chain recombines TRBV27 with TRBJ1-3; D is unclear. Germline assignment: CDR1 MNHEY and CDR2 SMNVEV (reference sequence). CDR3 length equals 14 residues. V dropped 5 bases and J dropped 2 bases, with 10 bases sitting between them. CDR3 nucleotides: TGTGCCAGCAGTCCGAGAAGGACTGGAAACACCATATATTTT. This codes for CASSPRRTGNTIYF.

J is TRBJ2-6 and V is TRBV6-1; 8 nucleotides match TRBD1. The V and J ends lost 1 base and 1 base, in that order; junction bases with no gene match: 3. Germline V CDR1 and CDR2: MNHNS, SASEGT. The CDR3 is 17 amino acids. The CDR3 nucleotides are TGTGCCAGCAGTGAAGTCACAGGGGGGTCTGGGGCCAACGTCCTGACTTTC. Its protein is CASSEVTGGSGANVLTF.

This clone was observed once. The genes are TRBV7-3 and TRBJ2-6; TRBD1 matches at 8 bases. The germline gives CDR1 SGHTA, CDR2 FQGTGA. This CDR3 region has 17 residues. J lost 0 bases, V lost 5 bases, and 6 bases had no gene match. As DNA, the CDR3 is TGTGCCAGCAGCCCCCGACAGGGGAACTCTGGGGCCAACGTCCTGACTTTC. The encoded protein is CASSPRQGNSGANVLTF. Together with reference TRBV7-3 and TRBJ2-6, the CDR3 gives the full variable domain: GAGVSQTPSNKVTEKGKYVELRCDPISGHTALYWYRQSLGQGPEFLIYFQGTGAADDSGLPNDRFFAVRPEGSVSTLKIQRTERGDSAVYLCASSPRQGNSGANVLTFGAGSRLTVL.

The chain has TRBV7-6 and TRBJ1-1; 9 nucleotides match TRBD1. CDR1 SGHVS and CDR2 FNYEAQ come from the germline V gene. Unmatched junction bases numbered 18, after V lost 6 bases and J lost 7 bases. The CDR3 contains 17 residues. The CDR3 sequence is CASRGDPGTGRVSEAFF. In DNA form, the CDR3 reads TGTGCCAGCAGGGGGGATCCTGGGACAGGGAGGGTGAGTGAAGCTTTCTTT.